This T cell receptor beta chain originates from a study of shared clonotypes between healthy human individuals. The CDR3 is made up of 15 amino acids. V dropped 4 bases and J dropped 3; count of bases not matched to a gene: 6. Germline CDR1 GTSNPN, CDR2 SVGIG (reference sequence). Details on this clone: The target antigen is unknown.

DNA at 200 ng, approximately 30,000 T cell genomes, went into sorted-subset replicate PCRs. Data came from immunoSEQ multiplex PCR; TCRdb stores just in-frame clones and leaves some out. The sample carries about 1 million clones, roughly 70% recorded once. Broader study findings: Naive subsets usually exceeded memory subsets in estimated richness. A reduction in generation probabilities was seen for non-shared clonotypes relative to those shared by all four donors. Researchers sampled only blood; tissue repertoires likely differ.

The rearrangement joins TRBV30 to TRBJ2-6, with TRBD1 matching over 7 bases. Source material: memory CD4+ T cells sorted from blood. Documented subset: CD45RA-negative fraction. This TCR was sampled from a man younger than 35 in good health. This chain's CDR3 is CAWTQGVGGANVLTF. The CDR3 bases are TGTGCCTGGACCCAGGGGGTGGGTGGGGCCAACGTCCTGACTTTC.